Presented here are 9 T cell receptor beta chains from one specimen sequenced in a study of post-analysis software for immune sequencing data. Study results and caveats: Roughly 5 TRBV segments (TRBV5-6, TRBV5-1 and TRBV20-1 among them) occurred more frequently in patients than in controls.

Every TCR beta cDNA library bore unique molecular identifiers. TCRdb analysed the PCR reads with MiXCR anew, one entry per CDR3 protein. The repertoire includes 740,000 or so distinct CDR3 sequences, under 70% of them detected once, and 4.6% sits in the top ten. Antigen specificity for these receptors is unknown. Sequencing was performed on blood. Receptors were obtained from a girl aged 10 to 17 with multiple sclerosis.

Only one count was recorded for this clonotype. The chain joins TRBV4-1 to TRBJ1-2; D is perhaps TRBD1 (5 bases). This CDR3 is 15 amino acids long. The germline CDR1 and CDR2 sequences are MGHRA and YSYEKL. V dropped 0 bases and J dropped 7 bases, with 15 bases sitting between them. CDR3 sequence reads: CASSQEYREGAGYTF. Here the CDR3 DNA reads TGCGCCAGCAGCCAAGAATATAGAGAAGGGGCTGGCTACACCTTC.

The chain combines TRBV27 with TRBJ1-2, with a weak D call TRBD1 (5 bases). Germline V CDR1 and CDR2: MNHEY, SMNVEV (reference sequence). This CDR3 contains 12 residues. The germline V and J ends were trimmed by 5 bases and 7 bases, with 11 bases remaining between them. CDR3 loop: CASSHSGAGYTF. DNA of the CDR3: TGTGCCAGCAGTCACTCCGGGGCTGGCTACACCTTC.

CDR3 region: CASSMRDTQYF. DNA for the CDR3: TGTGCCAGCAGTATGAGAGATACGCAGTATTTT. The chain uses TRBV27 and TRBJ2-3; no reliable D call. From germline, CDR1 is MNHEY and CDR2 SMNVEV (reference sequence). The length of the CDR3 is 11 residues. Trimming pared 5 bases from V and 5 bases from J, leaving 5 bases between.

The rearrangement uses TRBV7-3 and TRBJ1-1; D unresolved. The V end was cut by 4 bases, the J end by 7 bases, with 13 bases between. The germline CDR1 and CDR2 sequences are SGHTA and FQGTGA. The CDR3 sequence is 13 residues long. CDR3 protein: CASSWRPDGEAFF. The CDR3 DNA is TGTGCCAGCAGCTGGCGCCCTGATGGTGAAGCTTTCTTT.

The chain employs TRBV7-3 and TRBJ2-5; TRBD2 matches at 9 bases. Judging by the DNA end, TRBJ2-7 fits better; the J call may be wrong. The CDR3 is 15 amino acids. Germline V gives CDR1 SGHTA, CDR2 FQGTGA. In DNA, the CDR3 is TGTGCCAGCAGCCCGACTAGCGGACTTCCCTACGAGCAGTACTTC. It specifies CASSPTSGLPYEQYF.

This clonotype was detected only a few times. The chain has TRBV6-5 and TRBJ2-7; 7 nucleotides agree with TRBD2. Germline V CDR1 and CDR2: MNHEY, SVGAGI. Unmatched junction bases numbered 9, after V lost 7 bases and J lost 3 bases. The CDR3 sequence is 14 residues long. The CDR3 reads CASTLQRDHYEQYF. CDR3 DNA sequence: TGTGCCAGCACCCTCCAGCGGGACCACTACGAGCAGTACTTC.

This clonotype was seen only a few times. The gene calls are TRBV20-1 and TRBJ1-2; TRBD1 matches 7 bases. In germline, CDR1 is DFQATT, CDR2 SNEGSKA (reference sequence). This CDR3 is 16 amino acids long. V shed 0 bases and J 5 bases; nucleotides not matched to a gene: 12. This CDR3 reads CSARDSQGEMRYGYTF. CDR3 DNA: TGCAGTGCTAGAGATTCCCAGGGGGAAATGAGATATGGCTACACCTTC.

This clonotype turned up a few times. This chain uses TRBV6-1 with TRBJ2-5, with D hard to call. This CDR3 has 12 amino acids. Germline CDR1 is MNHNS and CDR2 is SASEGT. V lost 4 bases, J lost 1 base, and 4 bases lay in between. The CDR3, as DNA: TGTGCCAGCAGTGGGTCCCAAGAGACCCAGTACTTC. Protein sequence: CASSGSQETQYF.

This clonotype was detected a few times. The chain couples TRBV29-1 to TRBJ2-7; D not resolved. Germline-derived CDR1 and CDR2 are SQVTM and ANQGSEA. V was clipped by 4 bases and J by 0 bases, with 10 bases between them. The CDR3 sequence is 13 residues long. CDR3 loop: CSVADQSSYEQYF. For the CDR3, the DNA is TGCAGCGTTGCCGACCAGAGCTCCTACGAGCAGTACTTC.